The present T cell receptor (beta chain) was sequenced within a study of HIV-infected children after antiretroviral therapy interruption. About the study: Most children had recorded EBV and CMV exposure.

RNA-based 3' RACE libraries used unique molecular identifiers. TCRdb reanalysed the 3' RACE reads using MiXCR and keeps one entry per CDR3 protein. The sample includes around 50,000 distinct CDR3 sequences, around 4.1% of them seen just once. Treatment specified: PENTA 11 planned treatment interruption arm or continuous ART arm. Ten or more counts support this clonotype. This sequence was found in a pool of human donors with HIV. The sample was CD45RA+ CD4+ T cells from PBMCs, pooled from several time points, taken from a donor given antiretroviral therapy, either interrupted or continuous. The subset is: naive CD4+ CD45RA+ CD45RO- T cells.

DNA for the CDR3: TGTGCCAGCAGCCCCCGGGACAGGGGGCCTGAAGCTTTCTTT. As protein: CASSPRDRGPEAFF. The V call is TRBV7-2, the J call TRBJ1-1; 12 bases are a match to TRBD1. This CDR3 comprises 14 residues. The V and J ends lost 5 bases and 6 bases, in that order; junction bases with no gene match: 4. CDR1 is SGHTA and CDR2 is FQGNSA in the germline V gene. Complete variable domain (other parts from reference TRBV7-2 and TRBJ1-1): GAGVSQSPSNKVTEKGKDVELRCDPISGHTALYWYRQSLGQGLEFLIYFQGNSAPDKSGLPSDRFSAERTGGSVSTLTIQRTQQEDSAVYLCASSPRDRGPEAFFGQGTRLTVV.